The 17 T cell receptor beta chains in this list originate from one sample, sequenced in a study of OX40 agonist ivuxolimab in advanced cancers. Profiled with immunoSEQ multiplex PCR; TCRdb holds only in-frame clones, not every one. The repertoire holds 52,000 or so clones, with approximately 94% as singletons. This specimen consisted of CD4+ or CD8+ T cells sorted from blood, obtained in a trial of the OX40 agonist ivuxolimab. The origin of the receptors is an adult with an advanced solid tumor such as melanoma, head and neck, liver or kidney cancer.

This clone showed up just once. The genes are TRBV29-1 and TRBJ2-1; no firm D call. CDR1 is SQVTM, CDR2 ANQGSEA, per germline. V lost 2 bases and J lost 0, with 5 bases in between. The CDR3 covers 13 residues. The CDR3: CSVEWHSYNEQFF. The DNA of the CDR3 is TGCAGCGTTGAATGGCACTCCTACAATGAGCAGTTCTTC.

The gene calls are TRBV10-1 and TRBJ2-3, with 8 bases that match TRBD2. The germline CDR1 and CDR2 sequences are WNHNN and SYGVQD (reference sequence). V shed 5 bases and J 6 bases; nucleotides not matched to a gene: 7. CDR3 length: 14 amino acids. The CDR3 loop reads CASSSGLAGDTQYF. The CDR3 nucleotides read TGCGCCAGCAGTTCAGGACTAGCCGGCGATACGCAGTATTTT.

This clone was observed a few times. The rearrangement uses TRBV5-5 and TRBJ1-5, with a weak D call TRBD1 (5 bases). The length of the CDR3 is 14 residues. In germline, CDR1 is SGHKS, CDR2 YYEKEE (reference sequence). V lost 4 bases and J lost 5, with 13 bases in between. In DNA form, the CDR3 reads TGTGCCAGCAGCCTGGGGGGGTTCGATCAGCCCCAGCATTTT. Translating gives CASSLGGFDQPQHF.

The rearrangement uses TRBV5-8 and TRBJ1-1; D not certain. The CDR3 has 15 amino acids. Germline V lookup: CDR1 SGHTS, CDR2 YDEGEE. With 0 bases removed from V and 3 bases from J, the gap between germline ends came to 12 bases. The CDR3 DNA reads as TGTGCCAGCAGCTTGGTCGGTGTGGGGTACACTGAAGCTTTCTTT. Residues: CASSLVGVGYTEAFF.

This clone has only one observation. CDR3 region: CASSVRGGSDEQFF. CDR3 coding DNA: TGTGCCAGCAGCGTCAGAGGGGGAAGCGATGAGCAGTTCTTC. This sequence joins TRBV7-9 and TRBJ2-1; tentatively, D is TRBD1 (6 bases). The germline V gene has CDR1 SEHNR and CDR2 FQNEAQ (reference sequence). The CDR3 length is 14 residues. Between the trimmed V and J ends, which lost 5 bases and 8 bases, there was a span of 16 bases. Variable domain in full (rest from reference TRBV7-9 and TRBJ2-1): DTGVSQNPRHKITKRGQNVTFRCDPISEHNRLYWYRQTLGQGPEFLTYFQNEAQLEKSRLLSDRFSAERPKGSFSTLEIQRTEQGDSAMYLCASSVRGGSDEQFFGPGTRLTVL.

V gene TRBV5-5 combines with J gene TRBJ2-7; TRBD1 agrees at 10 bases. Germline CDR1 and CDR2: SGHKS and YYEKEE (reference sequence). This CDR3 region has 16 residues. Unmatched junction bases numbered 11, after V lost 4 bases and J lost 4 bases. The CDR3 here is CASSQGAGQGSYEQYF. The CDR3 DNA sequence: TGTGCCAGCAGCCAAGGGGCGGGACAGGGGTCGTACGAGCAGTACTTC. The variable domain in full, completed from reference TRBV5-5 and TRBJ2-7, reads DAGVTQSPTHLIKTRGQQVTLRCSPISGHKSVSWYQQVLGQGPQFIFQYYEKEERGRGNFPDRFSARQFPNYSSELNVNALLLGDSALYLCASSQGAGQGSYEQYFGPGTRLTVT.

The rearrangement uses TRBV29-1 and TRBJ2-7; TRBD1 aligns across 8 bases. Germline CDR1 reads SQVTM; CDR2 reads ANQGSEA. V shed 6 bases, J shed 6 bases, and the junction held 4 bases outside the gene matches. The CDR3 is made up of 11 amino acids. The CDR3 loop is CSVPDRGEQYF. The CDR3 DNA follows: TGCAGCGTCCCCGACAGGGGCGAGCAGTACTTC.

The CDR3 protein is CAISESLDFPYEQYF. As DNA, the CDR3 is TGTGCCATCAGTGAGTCCCTCGACTTTCCCTACGAGCAGTACTTC. The chain carries TRBV10-3 and TRBJ2-7, with no clear D. The CDR3 extends over 15 amino acids. V was clipped by 0 bases and J by 2 bases, with 11 bases between them. CDR1 is ENHRY, CDR2 SYGVKD, per germline.

The chain carries TRBV6-5 and TRBJ1-2; D is undetermined. Per the germline V gene, CDR1 is MNHEY and CDR2 is SVGAGI. The CDR3 is 11 amino acids. V lost 4 bases and J lost 6, with 6 bases in between. CDR3 bases: TGTGCCAGCAGTTTCGGAGATGGCTACACCTTC. This gives the protein CASSFGDGYTF.

As DNA, the CDR3 is TGTGCCAGCAAGGCGGGAGACGAGGATGAGCAGTTCTTC. Its protein is CASKAGDEDEQFF. This sequence joins TRBV9 and TRBJ2-1; 7 positions match TRBD2. This CDR3 has 13 residues. V gave up 6 bases and J gave up 8 bases; unmatched junction bases: 8. Germline values: CDR1 SGDLS, CDR2 YYNGEE.

The genes are TRBV11-2 and TRBJ2-5, with D unresolved. The CDR3 loop spans 14 amino acids. CDR1 is SGHAT and CDR2 is FQNNGV in the germline V gene. The V and J ends lost 0 bases and 11 bases respectively, with 16 bases between them. CDR3 nucleotide sequence: TGTGCCAGCAGCTTAGAGGTCTTCGGGCCACTGCAGTACTTC. This codes for CASSLEVFGPLQYF. Filled out from reference TRBV11-2 and TRBJ2-5, the complete variable domain reads EAGVAQSPRYKIIEKRQSVAFWCNPISGHATLYWYQQILGQGPKLLIQFQNNGVVDDSQLPKDRFSAERLKGVDSTLKIQPAKLEDSAVYLCASSLEVFGPLQYFGPGTRLLVL.

The chain couples TRBV30 to TRBJ2-7; possibly TRBD1 or TRBD2 for D (5 bases each). The germline V gene encodes CDR1 GTSNPN and CDR2 SVGIG (reference sequence). Between the trimmed V and J ends, which lost 2 bases and 5 bases, there was a span of 13 bases. The CDR3 contains 13 residues. CDR3 nucleotides: TGTGCCTGGAGTCGGGGCTTGTTAAACGAGCAGTACTTC. Protein sequence: CAWSRGLLNEQYF.

The genes are TRBV19 and TRBJ2-7, with 10 bases matching TRBD1. Germline CDR1 is LNHDA and CDR2 is SQIVND (reference sequence). The CDR3 totals 15 residues. Trimming took 3 bases from V and 2 from J; bases not matched to a gene: 4. The CDR3 reads CASSMGTGETYEQYF. CDR3 bases: TGTGCCAGTAGTATGGGGACAGGGGAAACCTACGAGCAGTACTTC.

V usage is TRBV28 and J usage is TRBJ2-7, with D hard to call. V was clipped by 2 bases and J by 4 bases, with 6 bases between them. In germline, CDR1 is MDHEN, CDR2 SYDVKM. The CDR3 runs 12 residues. The CDR3 DNA is TGTGCCAGCAGTTTAGACACTTACGAGCAGTACTTC. It codes for CASSLDTYEQYF.

The count of this clone is one. CDR3 sequence reads: CASSLVVRGLYNEQFF. The CDR3 bases are TGTGCCAGCAGCTTAGTTGTCAGGGGGCTCTACAATGAGCAGTTCTTC. The chain joins TRBV7-9 to TRBJ2-1; 8 bases line up with TRBD1. The CDR3 runs to 16 residues. V lost 1 base and J lost 3; bases outside the gene matches: 5. CDR1 and CDR2 from the germline V gene are SEHNR and FQNEAQ (reference sequence).

This rearrangement joins TRBV19 to TRBJ1-5; D gene uncertain. The CDR3 sequence is 13 residues long. Germline-derived CDR1 and CDR2 are LNHDA and SQIVND (reference sequence). V dropped 10 bases and J dropped 6 bases, with 16 bases sitting between them. The CDR3 reads CATWGSVSQPQHF. CDR3 bases: TGTGCCACCTGGGGATCAGTTTCTCAGCCCCAGCATTTT.

The chain has TRBV29-1 and TRBJ2-1; 8 nucleotides agree with TRBD2. J lost 11 bases, V lost 3 bases, and 3 bases had no gene match. Germline V CDR1 and CDR2: SQVTM, ANQGSEA. This CDR3 has 11 residues. The CDR3 is CSVDVAGKQFF. The CDR3 nucleotides are TGCAGCGTTGACGTAGCGGGGAAGCAGTTCTTC.